Reported below is one T cell receptor beta chain. Under the authors' procedure: Estimated nucleated cell counts came from reference gene primer amplification. The assay was immunoSEQ multiplex PCR, and TCRdb's table has in-frame clones only and misses some. The D gene and trimming were derived from the DNA, and the V and J assignments and clone size from that table. This repertoire shows about 82,000 clones, approximately 74% found once; its top ten account for just over 2.5%. This record comes from a study of blood T cell repertoires in COVID-19. Study information: Researchers got acute and convalescent COVID-19 samples from the United States, Italy and Spain. From T cells, B-cell-depleted T cells, or PBMCs came the material, which was cDNA or gDNA.

Source material: peripheral blood. The sequence was obtained from a human donor with acute or convalescent COVID-19. The donor label of this sample is uncertain.

CDR3 sequence: CASSLDQGGQPQHF. Written as DNA, the CDR3 is TGTGCCAGCAGCTTGGACCAGGGAGGGCAGCCCCAGCATTTT. The rearrangement links TRBV5-6 to TRBJ1-5; possible D gene TRBD1, 5 bases. The germline CDR1 and CDR2 sequences are SGHDT and YYEEEE. Trimming shortened V by 0 bases and J by 7 bases, and 11 bases separated the two germline ends. This CDR3 spans 14 amino acids.